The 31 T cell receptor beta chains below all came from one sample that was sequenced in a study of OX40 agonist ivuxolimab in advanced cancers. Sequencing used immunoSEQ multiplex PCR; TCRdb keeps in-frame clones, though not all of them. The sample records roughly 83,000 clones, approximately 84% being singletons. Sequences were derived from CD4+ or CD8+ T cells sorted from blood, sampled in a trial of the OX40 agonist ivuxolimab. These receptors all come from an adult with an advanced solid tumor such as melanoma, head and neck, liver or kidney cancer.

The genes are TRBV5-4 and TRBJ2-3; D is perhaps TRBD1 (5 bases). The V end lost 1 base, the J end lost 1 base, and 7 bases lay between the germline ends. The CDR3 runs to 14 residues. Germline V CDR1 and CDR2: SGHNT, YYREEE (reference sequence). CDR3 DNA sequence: TGTGCCAGCAGCTTGTGGGGCGGCACAGATACGCAGTATTTT. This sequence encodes CASSLWGGTDTQYF.

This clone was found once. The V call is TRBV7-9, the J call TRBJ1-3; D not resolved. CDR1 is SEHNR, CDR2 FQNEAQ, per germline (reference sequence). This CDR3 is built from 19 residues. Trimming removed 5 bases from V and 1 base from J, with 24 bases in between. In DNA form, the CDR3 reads TGTGCCAGCAGCCCCTACCAGACTGGGATCCGGGTTTCTGGAAACACCATATATTTT. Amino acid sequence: CASSPYQTGIRVSGNTIYF.

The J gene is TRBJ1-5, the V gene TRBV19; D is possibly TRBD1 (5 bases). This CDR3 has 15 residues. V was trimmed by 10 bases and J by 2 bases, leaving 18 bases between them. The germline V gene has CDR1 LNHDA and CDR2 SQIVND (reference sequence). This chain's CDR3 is CATQGLTVRNQPQHF. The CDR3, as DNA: TGTGCCACCCAGGGATTGACAGTCCGCAATCAGCCCCAGCATTTT.

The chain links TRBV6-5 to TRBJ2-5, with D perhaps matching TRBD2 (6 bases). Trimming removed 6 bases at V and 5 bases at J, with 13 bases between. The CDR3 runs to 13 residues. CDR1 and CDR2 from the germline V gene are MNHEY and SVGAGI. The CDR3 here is CASSAGTGETQYF. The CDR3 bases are TGTGCCAGCAGCGCCGGGACTGGTGAGACCCAGTACTTC.

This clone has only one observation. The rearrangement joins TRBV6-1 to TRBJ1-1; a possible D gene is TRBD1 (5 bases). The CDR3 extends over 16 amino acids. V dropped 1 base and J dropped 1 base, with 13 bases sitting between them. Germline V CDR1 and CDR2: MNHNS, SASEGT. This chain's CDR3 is CASSEETGRGNTEAFF. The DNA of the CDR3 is TGTGCCAGCAGTGAAGAGACGGGGCGAGGGAACACTGAAGCTTTCTTT.

The CDR3 spells CASSVATSGIYEQYF. The CDR3 DNA reads TGTGCCAGCAGCGTAGCAACTAGCGGGATATACGAGCAGTACTTC. This chain uses TRBV9 with TRBJ2-7; 10 bases agree with TRBD2. The CDR3 is 15 residues long. The germline CDR1 and CDR2 sequences are SGDLS and YYNGEE. Losses at the gene ends were 0 bases for V and 4 bases for J; bases not matched to a gene: 4.

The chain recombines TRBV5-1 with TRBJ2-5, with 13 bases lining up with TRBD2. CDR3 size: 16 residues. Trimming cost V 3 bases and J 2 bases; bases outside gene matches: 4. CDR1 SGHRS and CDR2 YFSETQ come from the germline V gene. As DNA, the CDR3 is TGCGCCAGCAGCTCGGAGGGACTAGCGGGACAAGAGACCCAGTACTTC. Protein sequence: CASSSEGLAGQETQYF. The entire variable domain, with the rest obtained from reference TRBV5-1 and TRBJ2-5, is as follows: KAGVTQTPRYLIKTRGQQVTLSCSPISGHRSVSWYQQTPGQGLQFLFEYFSETQRNKGNFPGRFSGRQFSNSRSEMNVSTLELGDSALYLCASSSEGLAGQETQYFGPGTRLLVL.

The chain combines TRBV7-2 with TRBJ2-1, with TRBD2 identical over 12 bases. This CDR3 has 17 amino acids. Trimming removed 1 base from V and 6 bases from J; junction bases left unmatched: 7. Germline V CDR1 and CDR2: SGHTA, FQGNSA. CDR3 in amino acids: CASSLGSTSGRSNEQFF. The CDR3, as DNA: TGTGCCAGCAGCTTAGGGTCTACTAGCGGGAGGAGCAATGAGCAGTTCTTC.

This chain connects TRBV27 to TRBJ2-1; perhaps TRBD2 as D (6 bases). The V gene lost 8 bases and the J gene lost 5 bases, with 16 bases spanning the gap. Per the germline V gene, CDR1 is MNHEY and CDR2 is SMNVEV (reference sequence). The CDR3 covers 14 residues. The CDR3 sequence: CASREYDTHNEQFF. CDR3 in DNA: TGTGCCAGCCGGGAGTACGACACCCACAATGAGCAGTTCTTC.

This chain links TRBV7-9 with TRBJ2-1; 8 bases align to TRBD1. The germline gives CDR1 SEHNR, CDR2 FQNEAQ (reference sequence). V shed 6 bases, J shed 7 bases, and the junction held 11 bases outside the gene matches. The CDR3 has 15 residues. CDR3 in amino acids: CASSGRTGIVNEQFF. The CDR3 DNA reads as TGTGCCAGCAGTGGGAGGACAGGGATAGTGAATGAGCAGTTCTTC.

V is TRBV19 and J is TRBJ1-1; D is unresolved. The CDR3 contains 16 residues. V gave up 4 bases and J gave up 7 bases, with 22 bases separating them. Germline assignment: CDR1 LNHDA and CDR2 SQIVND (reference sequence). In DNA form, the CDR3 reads TGTGCCAGTAGTAAGACGGCAGCAGGCGGCTTTGGTGAAGCTTTCTTT. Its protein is CASSKTAAGGFGEAFF.

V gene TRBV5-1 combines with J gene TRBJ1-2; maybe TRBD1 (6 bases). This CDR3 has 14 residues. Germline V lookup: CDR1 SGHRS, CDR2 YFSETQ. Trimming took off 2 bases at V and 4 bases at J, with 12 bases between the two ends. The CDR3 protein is CASSLSGQTYGYTF. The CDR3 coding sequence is TGCGCCAGCAGCTTATCAGGACAGACCTATGGCTACACCTTC.

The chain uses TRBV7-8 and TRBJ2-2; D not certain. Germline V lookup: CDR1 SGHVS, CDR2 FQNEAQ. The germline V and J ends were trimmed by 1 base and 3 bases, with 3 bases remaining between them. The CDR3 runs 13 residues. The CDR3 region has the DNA TGTGCCAGCAGCTTAGACTACACCGGGGAGCTGTTTTTT. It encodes CASSLDYTGELFF.

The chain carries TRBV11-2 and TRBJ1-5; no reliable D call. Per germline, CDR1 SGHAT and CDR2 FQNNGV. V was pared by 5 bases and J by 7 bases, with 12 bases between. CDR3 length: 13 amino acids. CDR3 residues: CASSQTARQPQHF. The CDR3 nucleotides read TGTGCCAGCAGCCAGACGGCGCGGCAGCCCCAGCATTTT.

The CDR3 loop is CASSPRSNFQETQYF. DNA of the CDR3: TGTGCCAGCAGCCCCCGATCCAATTTCCAAGAGACCCAGTACTTC. The chain links TRBV9 to TRBJ2-5, with D uncertain. The V gene lost 4 bases and the J gene lost 1 base, with 14 bases spanning the gap. CDR3 size: 15 residues. Germline lookup yields CDR1 SGDLS and CDR2 YYNGEE.

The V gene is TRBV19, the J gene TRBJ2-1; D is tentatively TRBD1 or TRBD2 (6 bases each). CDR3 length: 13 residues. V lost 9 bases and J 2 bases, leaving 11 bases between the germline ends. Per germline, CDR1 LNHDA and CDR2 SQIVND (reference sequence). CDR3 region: CASGGRAYNEQFF. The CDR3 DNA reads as TGTGCCAGCGGGGGCAGGGCCTACAATGAGCAGTTCTTC.

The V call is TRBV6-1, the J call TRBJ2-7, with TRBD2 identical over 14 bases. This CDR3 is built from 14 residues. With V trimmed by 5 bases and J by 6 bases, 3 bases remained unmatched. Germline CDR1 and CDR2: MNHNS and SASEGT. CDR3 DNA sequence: TGTGCCAGCAGTTGGGGGACTAGCGGGAGCGAGCAGTACTTC. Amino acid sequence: CASSWGTSGSEQYF.

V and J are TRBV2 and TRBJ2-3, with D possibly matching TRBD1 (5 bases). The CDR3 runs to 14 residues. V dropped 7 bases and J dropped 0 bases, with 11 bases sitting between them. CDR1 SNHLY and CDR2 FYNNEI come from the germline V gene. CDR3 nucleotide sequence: TGTGCCAGCACCATGGACACGAGCACAGATACGCAGTATTTT. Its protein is CASTMDTSTDTQYF.

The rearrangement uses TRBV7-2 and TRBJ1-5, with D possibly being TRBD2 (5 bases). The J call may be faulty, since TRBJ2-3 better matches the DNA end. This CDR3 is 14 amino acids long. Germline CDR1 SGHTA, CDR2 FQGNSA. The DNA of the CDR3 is TGTGCCAGCAGCTACAAAGGAGGCAATCAGCCCCAGTATTTT. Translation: CASSYKGGNQPQYF.

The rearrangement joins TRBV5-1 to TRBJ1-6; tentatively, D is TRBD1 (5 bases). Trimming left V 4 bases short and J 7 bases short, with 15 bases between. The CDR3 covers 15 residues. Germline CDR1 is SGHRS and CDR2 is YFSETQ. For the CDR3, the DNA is TGCGCCAGCAGCCCCGCTACAGGCGGAAATTCACCCCTCCACTTT. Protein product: CASSPATGGNSPLHF.

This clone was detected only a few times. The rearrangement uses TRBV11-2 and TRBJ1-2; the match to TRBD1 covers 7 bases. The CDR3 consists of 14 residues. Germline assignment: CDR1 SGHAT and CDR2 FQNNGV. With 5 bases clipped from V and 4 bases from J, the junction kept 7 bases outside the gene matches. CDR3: CASSTDRAGYGYTF. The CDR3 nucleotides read TGTGCCAGCAGCACCGACAGGGCGGGCTATGGCTACACCTTC. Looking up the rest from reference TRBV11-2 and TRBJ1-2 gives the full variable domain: EAGVAQSPRYKIIEKRQSVAFWCNPISGHATLYWYQQILGQGPKLLIQFQNNGVVDDSQLPKDRFSAERLKGVDSTLKIQPAKLEDSAVYLCASSTDRAGYGYTFGSGTRLTVV.

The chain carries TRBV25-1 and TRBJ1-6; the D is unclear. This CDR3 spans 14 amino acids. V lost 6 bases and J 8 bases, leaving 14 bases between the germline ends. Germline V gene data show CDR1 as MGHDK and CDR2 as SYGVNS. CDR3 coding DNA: TGTGCCAGCAGCTTGTTGACGGTTGATTCACCCCTCCACTTT. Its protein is CASSLLTVDSPLHF.

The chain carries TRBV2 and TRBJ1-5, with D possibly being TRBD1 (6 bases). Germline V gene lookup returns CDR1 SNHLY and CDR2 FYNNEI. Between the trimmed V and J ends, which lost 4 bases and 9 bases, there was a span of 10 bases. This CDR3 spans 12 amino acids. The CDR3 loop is CASSAGGLPQHF. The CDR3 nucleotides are TGTGCCAGCAGTGCCGGGGGGCTGCCCCAGCATTTT.

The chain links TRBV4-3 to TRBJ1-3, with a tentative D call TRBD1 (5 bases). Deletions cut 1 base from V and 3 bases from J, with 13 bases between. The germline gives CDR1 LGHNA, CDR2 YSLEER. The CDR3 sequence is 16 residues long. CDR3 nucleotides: TGCGCCAGCAGCCAAGGGGGCCCGGGAGTTGGAAACACCATATATTTT. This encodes CASSQGGPGVGNTIYF.

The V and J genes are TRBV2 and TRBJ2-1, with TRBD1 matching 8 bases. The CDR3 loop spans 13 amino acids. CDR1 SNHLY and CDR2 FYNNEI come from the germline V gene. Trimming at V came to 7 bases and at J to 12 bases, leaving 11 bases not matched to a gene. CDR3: CASKGPATGGQFF. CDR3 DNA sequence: TGTGCCAGCAAGGGACCCGCAACAGGGGGGCAGTTCTTC.

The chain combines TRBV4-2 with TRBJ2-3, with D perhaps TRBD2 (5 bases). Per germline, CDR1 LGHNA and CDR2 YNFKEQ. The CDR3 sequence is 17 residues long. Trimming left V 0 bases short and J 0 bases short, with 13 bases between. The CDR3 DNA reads TGTGCCAGCAGCCAAGACCCCCCGGGAATGAGCACAGATACGCAGTATTTT. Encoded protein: CASSQDPPGMSTDTQYF.

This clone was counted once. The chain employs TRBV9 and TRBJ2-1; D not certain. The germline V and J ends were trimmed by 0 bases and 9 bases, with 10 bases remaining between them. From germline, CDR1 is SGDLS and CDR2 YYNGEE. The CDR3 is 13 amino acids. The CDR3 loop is CASSVDAPSEQFF. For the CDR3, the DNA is TGTGCCAGCAGCGTAGACGCCCCCAGTGAGCAGTTCTTC.

This CDR3 reads CASSGPHFGEQFF. The CDR3 DNA follows: TGTGCCAGCAGCGGACCCCATTTCGGCGAGCAGTTCTTC. The chain joins TRBV9 to TRBJ2-1; D is undetermined. Germline V CDR1 and CDR2: SGDLS, YYNGEE. The CDR3 spans 13 residues. V was clipped by 3 bases and J by 10 bases, with 14 bases between them. Supplemented by reference TRBV9 and TRBJ2-1, the full variable domain reads DSGVTQTPKHLITATGQRVTLRCSPRSGDLSVYWYQQSLDQGLQFLIQYYNGEERAKGNILERFSAQQFPDLHSELNLSSLELGDSALYFCASSGPHFGEQFFGPGTRLTVL.

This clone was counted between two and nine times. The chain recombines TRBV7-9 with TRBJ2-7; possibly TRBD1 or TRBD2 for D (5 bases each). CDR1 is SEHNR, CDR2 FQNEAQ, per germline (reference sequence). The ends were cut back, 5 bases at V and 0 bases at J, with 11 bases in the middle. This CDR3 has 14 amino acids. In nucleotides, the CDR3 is TGTGCCAGCAGCCAAGGGACGCACTCCTACGAGCAGTACTTC. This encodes CASSQGTHSYEQYF.

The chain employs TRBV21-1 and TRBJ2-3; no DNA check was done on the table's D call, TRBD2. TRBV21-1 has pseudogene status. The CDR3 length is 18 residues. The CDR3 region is CASSKASGLAGSTDTQYF. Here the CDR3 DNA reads TGTGCCAGCAGCAAAGCTTCCGGACTAGCGGGAAGCACAGATACGCAGTATTTT.

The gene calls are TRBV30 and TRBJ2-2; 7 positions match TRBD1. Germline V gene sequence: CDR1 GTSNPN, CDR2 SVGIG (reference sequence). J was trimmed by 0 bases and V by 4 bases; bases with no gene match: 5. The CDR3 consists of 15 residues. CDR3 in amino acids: CAWTRQGPNTGELFF. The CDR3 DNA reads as TGTGCCTGGACCAGACAGGGACCGAACACCGGGGAGCTGTTTTTT.